These 18 T cell receptor beta chains came from one sample sequenced in a study of vaccination effects on CD4 cells after COVID-19. Investigators separated out CD4+ T cells once 10 days of culture had passed. Data came from immunoSEQ multiplex PCR; TCRdb stores just in-frame clones and leaves some out. The sample includes about 47,000 clones, 70% to 80% of them seen just once. Their specific antigens are unknown. Sequenced material: CD4+ T cells from PBMCs cultured without peptide, taken before COVID-19 vaccination. These receptors all come from a human donor who had a prior SARS-CoV-2 infection.

This rearrangement joins TRBV11-1 to TRBJ2-5, with D tentatively TRBD1 (5 bases). Per germline, CDR1 SGHAT and CDR2 FQDESV (reference sequence). This CDR3 contains 13 residues. V was pared by 5 bases and J by 1 base, with 8 bases between. CDR3 in DNA: TGTGCCAGCAGCCAGGGCAGCCAAGAGACCCAGTACTTC. Its translation: CASSQGSQETQYF. Full variable domain (outside the CDR3, taken from reference TRBV11-1 and TRBJ2-5): EAEVAQSPRYKITEKSQAVAFWCDPISGHATLYWYRQILGQGPELLVQFQDESVVDDSQLPKDRFSAERLKGVDSTLKIQPAELGDSAMYLCASSQGSQETQYFGPGTRLLVL.

This clone was seen only a few times. CDR3 sequence reads: CASSLVADPYNEQFF. CDR3 bases: TGTGCCAGCAGCTTGGTTGCGGACCCCTACAATGAGCAGTTCTTC. V gene TRBV5-6 combines with J gene TRBJ2-1; D not resolved. The CDR3 loop spans 15 amino acids. Germline values: CDR1 SGHDT, CDR2 YYEEEE. The germline V and J ends were trimmed by 0 bases and 2 bases, with 9 bases remaining between them.

This clone was observed a few times. J is TRBJ2-7 and V is TRBV3-1 (or the pseudogene TRBV3-2); D possibly corresponds to TRBD1 (5 bases). CDR3 size: 14 residues. Germline assignment: CDR1 LGHDT and CDR2 YNNKEL (reference sequence). V shed 7 bases and J shed 1 base, with 14 bases lying between them. CDR3 loop: CASKQGALSYEQYF. The CDR3 DNA reads TGTGCCAGCAAGCAAGGGGCCTTATCCTACGAGCAGTACTTC.

The chain recombines TRBV20-1 with TRBJ2-3, with D unresolved. V lost 7 bases and J 6 bases, leaving 11 bases between the germline ends. In germline, CDR1 is DFQATT, CDR2 SNEGSKA (reference sequence). The CDR3 consists of 11 residues. The chain's CDR3 is CSGTRYDTQYF. In nucleotides, the CDR3 is TGCAGTGGTACAAGGTATGATACGCAGTATTTT.

This clone was found once. The genes are TRBV5-6 and TRBJ2-2, with D possibly TRBD2 on 5 matching bases. V lost 4 bases to trimming and J lost 8 bases, with 21 bases between them. Looked up from germline, CDR1 is SGHDT and CDR2 is YYEEEE. CDR3 size: 16 residues. The CDR3 DNA sequence: TGTGCCAGCAGCCCCGCCCGGACTTACAAGAGAGGGGAGCTGTTTTTT. This sequence encodes CASSPARTYKRGELFF. Looking up the rest from reference TRBV5-6 and TRBJ2-2 gives the full variable domain: DAGVTQSPTHLIKTRGQQVTLRCSPKSGHDTVSWYQQALGQGPQFIFQYYEEEERQRGNFPDRFSGHQFPNYSSELNVNALLLGDSALYLCASSPARTYKRGELFFGEGSRLTVL.

The V call is TRBV6-2 or TRBV6-3, the J call TRBJ1-2; no firm D call. CDR1 and CDR2 (germline): MNHEY, SVGEGT. The CDR3 runs 15 residues. Trimming shortened V by 2 bases and J by 2 bases, and 12 bases separated the two germline ends. The CDR3 loop is CASSYGWVANYGYTF. The CDR3 nucleotides read TGTGCCAGCAGTTACGGCTGGGTGGCCAACTATGGCTACACCTTC.

This chain links TRBV18 with TRBJ1-2; D is possibly TRBD1 (6 bases). CDR3 length: 15 amino acids. Trimming cost V 3 bases and J 2 bases, with 13 bases left between them. The germline CDR1 and CDR2 sequences are KGHSH and LQKENI. CDR3 DNA: TGTGCCAGCTCACCGTCCGGGGGCTCCAACTATGGCTACACCTTC. Encoded protein: CASSPSGGSNYGYTF.

V and J are TRBV30 and TRBJ1-3, with 10 nucleotides matching TRBD1. The CDR3 totals 17 residues. Looked up from germline, CDR1 is GTSNPN and CDR2 is SVGIG (reference sequence). Trimming removed 0 bases from V and 3 bases from J; junction bases left unmatched: 8. The CDR3 nucleotides are TGTGCCTGGAGTGTTCCGACAGGGGGCTTGATTGGAAACACCATATATTTT. Residues: CAWSVPTGGLIGNTIYF.

This clone was picked up a small number of times. The J gene is TRBJ1-2, the V gene TRBV5-4; D remains ambiguous. V was trimmed by 3 bases and J by 8 bases, leaving 11 bases between them. This CDR3 has 12 amino acids. CDR1 SGHNT and CDR2 YYREEE come from the germline V gene (reference sequence). CDR3 loop: CASSSDFSGYTF. Here the CDR3 DNA reads TGTGCCAGCAGCTCCGACTTCTCAGGCTACACCTTC.

The chain recombines TRBV18 with TRBJ1-3; 10 bases map to TRBD1. The CDR3 runs to 17 residues. V dropped 3 bases and J dropped 0; count of bases not matched to a gene: 5. Germline CDR1 KGHSH, CDR2 LQKENI. CDR3 sequence: CASSPLGTGASGNTIYF. DNA of the CDR3: TGTGCCAGCTCACCGTTAGGGACAGGGGCCTCTGGAAACACCATATATTTT.

This chain joins TRBV7-8 and TRBJ1-6; D call uncertain. The CDR3 loop spans 14 amino acids. Germline V CDR1 and CDR2: SGHVS, FQNEAQ. V shed 1 base and J shed 8 bases, with 9 bases lying between them. This CDR3 reads CASSLDGLDSPLHF. The CDR3 nucleotides are TGTGCCAGCAGCTTAGACGGGTTGGATTCACCCCTCCACTTT.

The CDR3 sequence: CASSPSGFETQYF. The CDR3 nucleotides read TGCGCCAGCAGCCCATCGGGCTTCGAGACCCAGTACTTC. The chain recombines TRBV5-1 with TRBJ2-5; no clear D gene. Trimming shortened V by 4 bases and J by 5 bases, and 12 bases separated the two germline ends. The CDR3 length is 13 residues. Germline CDR1 and CDR2: SGHRS and YFSETQ.

The rearrangement links TRBV5-1 to TRBJ1-2, with D hard to call. The CDR3 covers 15 residues. V was trimmed by 1 base and J by 0 bases, leaving 10 bases between them. Germline loops: CDR1 SGHRS, CDR2 YFSETQ. CDR3 in DNA: TGCGCCAGCAGCTTGCGAACACAAGCTAACTATGGCTACACCTTC. It translates to CASSLRTQANYGYTF.

V is TRBV7-9 and J is TRBJ1-2; D not resolved. Germline lookup yields CDR1 SEHNR and CDR2 FQNEAQ (reference sequence). CDR3 length: 15 residues. V was trimmed by 1 base and J by 4 bases, leaving 13 bases between them. DNA of the CDR3: TGTGCCAGCAGCTTAGAAGGGTTTGGAGGCTATGGCTACACCTTC. Its protein product is CASSLEGFGGYGYTF.

J is TRBJ2-2 and V is TRBV6-6; 11 bases align to TRBD2. Germline V gives CDR1 MNHNY, CDR2 SVGAGI (reference sequence). V shed 2 bases, J shed 7 bases, and the junction held 3 bases outside the gene matches. CDR3 length: 15 amino acids. Written as DNA, the CDR3 is TGTGCCAGCAGTTACCGTCTAGCGGGAGGCGGGGAGCTGTTTTTT. This translates into CASSYRLAGGGELFF.

This CDR3 reads CATSGEGTDSYNEQFF. CDR3 DNA sequence: TGTGCCACCAGTGGGGAAGGGACAGACTCCTACAATGAGCAGTTCTTC. The chain is built from TRBV24-1 and TRBJ2-1; 7 bases are shared with TRBD1. The CDR3 totals 16 residues. Germline trimming cut 5 bases from V and 0 bases from J; bases unmatched to any gene: 6. Per germline, CDR1 KGHDR and CDR2 SFDVKD.

This chain connects TRBV12-5 to TRBJ1-1; 8 nucleotides align to TRBD1. With V trimmed by 1 base and J by 5 bases, 3 bases remained unmatched. Germline values: CDR1 LGHNT, CDR2 FRNRAP. CDR3 length equals 14 residues. This CDR3 is CASGLARTGTEAFF. Here the CDR3 DNA reads TGTGCTAGTGGTTTGGCAAGGACAGGGACTGAAGCTTTCTTT.

The V gene is TRBV28, the J gene TRBJ1-5; 9 positions match TRBD1. The CDR3 length is 15 residues. The V and J ends lost 1 base and 7 bases, in that order; junction bases with no gene match: 5. Per the germline V gene, CDR1 is MDHEN and CDR2 is SYDVKM. CDR3 in DNA: TGTGCCAGCAGTTTATTCGGGACAGGGATCCAGCCCCAGCATTTT. This gives the protein CASSLFGTGIQPQHF.